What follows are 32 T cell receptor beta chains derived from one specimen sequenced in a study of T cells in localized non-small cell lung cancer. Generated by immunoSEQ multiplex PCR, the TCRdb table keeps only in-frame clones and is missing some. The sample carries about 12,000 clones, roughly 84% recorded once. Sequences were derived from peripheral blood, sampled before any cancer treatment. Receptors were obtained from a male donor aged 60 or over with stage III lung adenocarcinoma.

The CDR3 coding sequence is TGTGCCAGCACCATCAGGGCCGGGGGGGGCACAGATACGCAGTATTTT. Protein: CASTIRAGGGTDTQYF. The J gene is TRBJ2-3, the V gene TRBV7-6; TRBD2 matches at 8 bases. The V and J ends lost 7 bases and 1 base, in that order; junction bases with no gene match: 10. Per the germline V gene, CDR1 is SGHVS and CDR2 is FNYEAQ. The CDR3 loop spans 16 amino acids.

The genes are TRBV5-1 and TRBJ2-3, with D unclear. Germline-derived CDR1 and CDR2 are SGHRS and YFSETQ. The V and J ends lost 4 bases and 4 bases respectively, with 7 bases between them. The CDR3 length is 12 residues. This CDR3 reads CASSRLSDTQYF. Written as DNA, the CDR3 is TGCGCCAGCAGCCGACTTTCAGATACGCAGTATTTT. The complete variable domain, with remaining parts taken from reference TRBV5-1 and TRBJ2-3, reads KAGVTQTPRYLIKTRGQQVTLSCSPISGHRSVSWYQQTPGQGLQFLFEYFSETQRNKGNFPGRFSGRQFSNSRSEMNVSTLELGDSALYLCASSRLSDTQYFGPGTRLTVL.

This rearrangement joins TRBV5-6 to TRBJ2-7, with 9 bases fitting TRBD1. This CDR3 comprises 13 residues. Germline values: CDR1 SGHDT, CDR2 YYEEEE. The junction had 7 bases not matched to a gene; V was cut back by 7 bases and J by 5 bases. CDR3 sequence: CASQYRGRHEQYF. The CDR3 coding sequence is TGTGCCAGCCAATACAGGGGGCGTCACGAGCAGTACTTC.

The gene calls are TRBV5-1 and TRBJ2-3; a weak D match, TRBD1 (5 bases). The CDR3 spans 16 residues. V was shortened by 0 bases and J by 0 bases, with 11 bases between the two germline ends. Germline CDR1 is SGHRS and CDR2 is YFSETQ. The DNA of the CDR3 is TGCGCCAGCAGCTTGGGGCAGGGCCATAGCACAGATACGCAGTATTTT. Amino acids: CASSLGQGHSTDTQYF.

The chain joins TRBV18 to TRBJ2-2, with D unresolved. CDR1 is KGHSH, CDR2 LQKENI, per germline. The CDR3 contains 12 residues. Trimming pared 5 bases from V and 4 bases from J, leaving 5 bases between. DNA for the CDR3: TGTGCCAGCTCATCCCTCACCGGGGAGCTGTTTTTT. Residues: CASSSLTGELFF.

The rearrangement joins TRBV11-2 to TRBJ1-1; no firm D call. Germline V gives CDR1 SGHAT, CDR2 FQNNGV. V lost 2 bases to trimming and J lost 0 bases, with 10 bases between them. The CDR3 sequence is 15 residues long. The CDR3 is CASSLSGTMNTEAFF. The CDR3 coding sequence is TGTGCCAGCAGCTTAAGTGGAACAATGAACACTGAAGCTTTCTTT.

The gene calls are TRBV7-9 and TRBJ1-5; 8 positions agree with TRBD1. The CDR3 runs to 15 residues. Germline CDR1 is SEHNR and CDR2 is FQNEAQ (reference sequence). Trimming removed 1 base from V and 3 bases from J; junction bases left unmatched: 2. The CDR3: CASSLDRGINQPQHF. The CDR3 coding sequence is TGTGCCAGCAGCTTAGACAGGGGGATCAATCAGCCCCAGCATTTT.

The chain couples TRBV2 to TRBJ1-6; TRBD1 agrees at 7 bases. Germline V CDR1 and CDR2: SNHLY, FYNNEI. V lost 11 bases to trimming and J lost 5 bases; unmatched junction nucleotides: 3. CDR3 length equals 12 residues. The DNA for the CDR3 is TGTGCCCGGCAGGGGGATAATTCACCCCTCCACTTT. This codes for CARQGDNSPLHF. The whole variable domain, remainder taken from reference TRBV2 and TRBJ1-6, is EPEVTQTPSHQVTQMGQEVILRCVPISNHLYFYWYRQILGQKVEFLVSFYNNEISEKSEIFDDQFSVERPDGSNFTLKIRSTKLEDSAMYFCARQGDNSPLHFGNGTRLTVT.

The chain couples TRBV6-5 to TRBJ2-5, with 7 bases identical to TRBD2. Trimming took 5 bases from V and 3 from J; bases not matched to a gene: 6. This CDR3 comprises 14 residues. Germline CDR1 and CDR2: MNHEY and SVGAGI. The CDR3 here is CASSAPSGEETQYF. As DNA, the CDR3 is TGTGCCAGCAGTGCCCCAAGCGGGGAAGAGACCCAGTACTTC.

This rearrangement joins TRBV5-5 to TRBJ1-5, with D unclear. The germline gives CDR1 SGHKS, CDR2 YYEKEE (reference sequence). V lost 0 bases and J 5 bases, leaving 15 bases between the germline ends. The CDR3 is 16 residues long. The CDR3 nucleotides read TGTGCCAGCAGCTTGGAATTGAACAGACAACATCAGCCCCAGCATTTT. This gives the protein CASSLELNRQHQPQHF.

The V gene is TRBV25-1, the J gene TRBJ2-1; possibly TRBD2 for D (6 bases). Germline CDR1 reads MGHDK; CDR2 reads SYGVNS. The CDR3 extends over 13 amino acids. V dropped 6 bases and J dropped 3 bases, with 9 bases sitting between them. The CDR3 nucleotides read TGTGCCAGCAGGGACGGGGGCTACAATGAGCAGTTCTTC. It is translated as CASRDGGYNEQFF.

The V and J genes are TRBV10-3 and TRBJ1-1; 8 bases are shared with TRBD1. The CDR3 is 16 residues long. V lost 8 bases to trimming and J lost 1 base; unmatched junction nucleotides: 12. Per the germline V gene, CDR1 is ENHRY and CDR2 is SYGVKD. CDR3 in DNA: TGTGCCATCGCCCCCCGCCGGACAGGGAGGAACACTGAAGCTTTCTTT. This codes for CAIAPRRTGRNTEAFF.

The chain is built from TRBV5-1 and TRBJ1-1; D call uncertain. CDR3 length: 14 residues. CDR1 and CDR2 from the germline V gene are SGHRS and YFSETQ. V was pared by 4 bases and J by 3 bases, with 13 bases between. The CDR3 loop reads CASSPAGGYTEAFF. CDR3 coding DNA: TGCGCCAGCAGCCCGGCGGGCGGATACACTGAAGCTTTCTTT.

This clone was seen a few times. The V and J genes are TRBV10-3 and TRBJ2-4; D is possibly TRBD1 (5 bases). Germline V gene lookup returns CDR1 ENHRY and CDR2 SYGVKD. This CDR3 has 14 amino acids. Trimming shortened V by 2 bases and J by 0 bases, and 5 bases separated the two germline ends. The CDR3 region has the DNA TGTGCCATCAGTGAGGACAGAGCCAAAAACATTCAGTACTTC. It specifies CAISEDRAKNIQYF.

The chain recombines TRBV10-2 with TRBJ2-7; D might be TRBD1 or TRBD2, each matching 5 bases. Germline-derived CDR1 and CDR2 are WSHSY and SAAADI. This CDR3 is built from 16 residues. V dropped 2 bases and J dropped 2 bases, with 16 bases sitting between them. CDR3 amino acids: CASSEPSGTYTYEQYF. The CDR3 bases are TGCGCCAGCAGTGAGCCTTCCGGGACGTATACCTACGAGCAGTACTTC.

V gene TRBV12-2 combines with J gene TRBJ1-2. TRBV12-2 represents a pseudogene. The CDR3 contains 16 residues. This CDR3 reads CASRLARGRSNYGYTF. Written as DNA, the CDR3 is TGTGCAAGTCGCTTAGCGCGCGGCAGATCGAACTATGGCTACACCTTC.

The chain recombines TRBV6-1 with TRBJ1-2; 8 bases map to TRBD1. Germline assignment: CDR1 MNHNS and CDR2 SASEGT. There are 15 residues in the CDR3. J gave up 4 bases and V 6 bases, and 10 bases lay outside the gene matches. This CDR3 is CASSYDGQGLYGYTF. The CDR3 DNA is TGTGCCAGCAGCTATGACGGACAGGGACTCTATGGCTACACCTTC.

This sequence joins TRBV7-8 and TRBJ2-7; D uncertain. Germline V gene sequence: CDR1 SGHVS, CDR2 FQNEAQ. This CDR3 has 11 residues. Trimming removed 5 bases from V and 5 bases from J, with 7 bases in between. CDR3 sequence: CASSLIDEQYF. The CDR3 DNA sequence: TGTGCCAGCAGCCTAATCGACGAGCAGTACTTC. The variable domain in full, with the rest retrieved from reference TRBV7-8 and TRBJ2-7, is GAGVSQSPRYKVAKRGQDVALRCDPISGHVSLFWYQQALGQGPEFLTYFQNEAQLDKSGLPSDRFFAERPEGSVSTLKIQRTQQEDSAVYLCASSLIDEQYFGPGTRLTVT.

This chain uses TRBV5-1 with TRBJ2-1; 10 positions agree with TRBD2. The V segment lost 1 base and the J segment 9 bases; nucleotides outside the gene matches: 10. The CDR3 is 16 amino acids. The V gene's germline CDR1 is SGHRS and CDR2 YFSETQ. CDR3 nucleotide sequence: TGCGCCAGCAGCTTGCCAGCGGGGGGGCAGAGAGGTGAGCAGTTCTTC. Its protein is CASSLPAGGQRGEQFF.

The CDR3 nucleotides read TGTGCCAGCAGCTCCTTGGGGGGGTCCTATAATTCACCCCTCCACTTT. Translating it yields CASSSLGGSYNSPLHF. The V and J genes are TRBV7-9 and TRBJ1-6; tentative D call: TRBD1 (5 bases). Trimming removed 4 bases at V and 1 base at J, with 11 bases between. The CDR3 spans 16 residues. CDR1 is SEHNR and CDR2 is FQNEAQ in the germline V gene (reference sequence).

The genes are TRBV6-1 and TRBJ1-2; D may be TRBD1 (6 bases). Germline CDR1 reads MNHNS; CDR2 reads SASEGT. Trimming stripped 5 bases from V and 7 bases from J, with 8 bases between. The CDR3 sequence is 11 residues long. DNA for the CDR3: TGTGCCAGCAGTCAGGGGTTTGGCTACACCTTC. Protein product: CASSQGFGYTF.

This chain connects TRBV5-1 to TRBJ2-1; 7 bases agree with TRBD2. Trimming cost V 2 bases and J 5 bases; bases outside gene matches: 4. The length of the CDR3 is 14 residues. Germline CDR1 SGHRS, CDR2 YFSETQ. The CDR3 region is CASSLRAGDNEQFF. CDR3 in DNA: TGCGCCAGCAGCTTAAGGGCGGGGGACAATGAGCAGTTCTTC.

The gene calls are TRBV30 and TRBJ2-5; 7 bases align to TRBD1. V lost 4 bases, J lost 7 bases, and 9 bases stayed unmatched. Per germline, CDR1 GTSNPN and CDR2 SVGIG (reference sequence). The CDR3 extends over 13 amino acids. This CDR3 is CAWTQGSAGTQYF. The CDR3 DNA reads TGTGCCTGGACACAGGGGTCGGCTGGGACCCAGTACTTC.

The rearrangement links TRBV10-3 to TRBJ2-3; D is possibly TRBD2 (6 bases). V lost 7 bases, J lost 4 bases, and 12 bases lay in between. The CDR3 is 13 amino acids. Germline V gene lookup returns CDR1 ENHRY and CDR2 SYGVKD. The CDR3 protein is CAITLEGSDTQYF. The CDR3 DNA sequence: TGTGCCATCACCCTGGAGGGGTCAGATACGCAGTATTTT.

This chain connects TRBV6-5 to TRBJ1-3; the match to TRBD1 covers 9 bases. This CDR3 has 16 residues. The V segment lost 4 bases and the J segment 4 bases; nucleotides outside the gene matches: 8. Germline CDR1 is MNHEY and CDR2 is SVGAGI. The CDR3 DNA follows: TGTGCCAGCAGTTCCACCGGGACAGGGATGGGAAACACCATATATTTT. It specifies CASSSTGTGMGNTIYF.

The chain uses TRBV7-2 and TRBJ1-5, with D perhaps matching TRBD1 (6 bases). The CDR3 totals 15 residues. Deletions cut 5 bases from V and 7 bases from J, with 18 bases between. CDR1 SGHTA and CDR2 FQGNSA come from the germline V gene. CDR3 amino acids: CASSLAGGAGQPQHF. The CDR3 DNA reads TGTGCCAGCAGCCTCGCGGGGGGCGCAGGGCAGCCCCAGCATTTT.

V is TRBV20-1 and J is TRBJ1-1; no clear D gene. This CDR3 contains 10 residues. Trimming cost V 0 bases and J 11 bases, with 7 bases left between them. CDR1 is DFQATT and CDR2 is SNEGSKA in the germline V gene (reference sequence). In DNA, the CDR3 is TGCAGTGCTAGAGATGGCAGCGCTTTCTTT. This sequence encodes CSARDGSAFF.

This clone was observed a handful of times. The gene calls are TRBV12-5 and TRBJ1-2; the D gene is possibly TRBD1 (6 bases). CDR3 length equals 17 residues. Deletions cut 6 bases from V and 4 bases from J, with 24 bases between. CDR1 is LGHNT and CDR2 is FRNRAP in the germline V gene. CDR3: CASGFGMVGGRSYGYTF. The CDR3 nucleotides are TGTGCTAGTGGGTTTGGTATGGTCGGGGGCAGGAGCTATGGCTACACCTTC. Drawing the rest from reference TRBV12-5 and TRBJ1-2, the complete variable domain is DARVTQTPRHKVTEMGQEVTMRCQPILGHNTVFWYRQTMMQGLELLAYFRNRAPLDDSGMPKDRFSAEMPDATLATLKIQPSEPRDSAVYFCASGFGMVGGRSYGYTFGSGTRLTVV.

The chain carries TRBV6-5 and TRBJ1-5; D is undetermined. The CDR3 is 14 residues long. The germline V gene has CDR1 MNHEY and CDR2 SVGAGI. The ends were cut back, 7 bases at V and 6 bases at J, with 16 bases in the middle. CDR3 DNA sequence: TGTGCCAGCAAAAACCCCAGGTTTCGTCAGCCCCAGCATTTT. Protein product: CASKNPRFRQPQHF.

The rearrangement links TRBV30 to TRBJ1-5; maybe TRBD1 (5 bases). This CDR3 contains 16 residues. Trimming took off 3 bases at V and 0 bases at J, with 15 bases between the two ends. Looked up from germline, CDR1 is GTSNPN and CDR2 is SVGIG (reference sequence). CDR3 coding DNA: TGTGCCTGGAGCGTGGGACCCTATTATAGCAATCAGCCCCAGCATTTT. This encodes CAWSVGPYYSNQPQHF.

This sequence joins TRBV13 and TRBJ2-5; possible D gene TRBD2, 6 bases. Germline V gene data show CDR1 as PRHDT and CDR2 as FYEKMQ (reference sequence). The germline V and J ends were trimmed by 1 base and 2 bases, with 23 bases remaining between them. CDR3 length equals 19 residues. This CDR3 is CASSLVRGAELHPQETQYF. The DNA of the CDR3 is TGTGCCAGCAGCTTAGTCCGCGGGGCAGAATTACATCCGCAAGAGACCCAGTACTTC.

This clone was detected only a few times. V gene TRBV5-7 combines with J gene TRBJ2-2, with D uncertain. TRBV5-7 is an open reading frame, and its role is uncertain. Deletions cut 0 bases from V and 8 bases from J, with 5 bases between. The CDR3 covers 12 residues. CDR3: CASSLGRGELFF. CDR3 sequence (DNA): TGTGCCAGCAGCTTGGGCAGAGGGGAGCTGTTTTTT.